This T cell receptor beta chain appears in the sequencing data of a study of T cell repertoires in cytomegalovirus infection. General study points: In two of eight donors, the top clonotype was HLA-C-restricted CMV-specific. Based on cumulative public TCR beta family frequency, carriers of CMV plus the relevant HLA were identified.

This clonotype showed up many times. Its antigen remains unknown. TCRdb recomputed calls from the reads with MiXCR, one row per CDR3 protein. The profile shows approximately 190,000 distinct CDR3 sequences, roughly 27% of them singletons. The CDR3 is made up of 12 amino acids. The V and J ends lost 6 bases and 2 bases respectively, with 7 bases between them. Germline assignment: CDR1 SGHVS and CDR2 FNYEAQ. The chain combines TRBV7-6 with TRBJ1-1; D remains unclear. The sample taken for sequencing was PBMCs. This clonotype originated in a human donor in good health (CMV status not recorded). Some clones in this sample may be carry-over from other donors' samples. CDR3 coding DNA: TGTGCCAGCAGTGGGGTCAACACTGAAGCTTTCTTT. Its protein product is CASSGVNTEAFF.